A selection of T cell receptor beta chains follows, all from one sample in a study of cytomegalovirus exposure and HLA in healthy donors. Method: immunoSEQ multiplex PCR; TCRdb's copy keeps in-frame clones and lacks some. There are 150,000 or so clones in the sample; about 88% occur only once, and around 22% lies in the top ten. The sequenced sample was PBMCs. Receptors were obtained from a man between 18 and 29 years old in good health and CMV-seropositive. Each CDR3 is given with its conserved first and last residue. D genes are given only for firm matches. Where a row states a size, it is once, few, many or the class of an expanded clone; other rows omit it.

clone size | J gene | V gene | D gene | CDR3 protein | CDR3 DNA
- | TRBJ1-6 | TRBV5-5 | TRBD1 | CASSTADRGYNSPLHF | TGTGCCAGCAGCACTGCGGACAGGGGGTATAATTCACCCCTCCACTTT
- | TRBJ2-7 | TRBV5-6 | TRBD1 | CASSLRTGAYEQYF | TGTGCCAGCAGCCTAAGGACAGGTGCCTACGAGCAGTACTTC
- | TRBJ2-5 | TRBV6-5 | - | CASQGETQYF | TGTGCCAGCCAGGGGGAGACCCAGTACTTC
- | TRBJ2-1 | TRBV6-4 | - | CASSPGGIYNEQFF | TGTGCCAGCAGCCCCGGGGGAATCTACAATGAGCAGTTCTTC
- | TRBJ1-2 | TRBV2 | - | CASSDGQGNYGYTF | TGTGCCAGCAGTGATGGCCAGGGTAACTATGGCTACACCTTC
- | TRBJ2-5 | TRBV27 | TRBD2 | CASSSPGLAETQYF | TGTGCCAGCAGTTCCCCGGGACTAGCAGAGACCCAGTACTTC
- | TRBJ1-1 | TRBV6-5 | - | CASSYEGNTEAFF | TGTGCCAGCAGTTACGAGGGGAACACTGAAGCTTTCTTT
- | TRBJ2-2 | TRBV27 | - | CASSQGWQTGELFF | TGTGCCAGCAGTCAGGGGTGGCAGACCGGGGAGCTGTTTTTT
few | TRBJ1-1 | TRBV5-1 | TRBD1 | CASSFTQGVHTEAFF | TGCGCCAGCAGCTTCACACAGGGGGTACACACTGAAGCTTTCTTT
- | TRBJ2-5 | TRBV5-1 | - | CASSSSDSKETQYF | TGCGCCAGCAGCTCTTCGGACAGTAAAGAGACCCAGTACTTC
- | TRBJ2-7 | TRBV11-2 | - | CASSLVRGPYEQYF | TGTGCCAGCAGCTTAGTACGGGGTCCCTACGAGCAGTACTTC
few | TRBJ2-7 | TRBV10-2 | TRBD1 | CASWTGKEQYF | TGCGCCAGCTGGACAGGGAAAGAGCAGTACTTC
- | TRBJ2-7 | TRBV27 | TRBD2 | CASSLLGTSVHEQYF | TGTGCCAGCAGTTTATTAGGGACTAGCGTCCACGAGCAGTACTTC
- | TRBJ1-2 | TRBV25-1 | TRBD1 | CASSEMVGRDSYGYTF | TGTGCCAGCAGTGAAATGGTCGGCAGGGACAGCTATGGCTACACCTTC
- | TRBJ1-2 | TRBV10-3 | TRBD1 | CAISPQGANNYGYTF | TGTGCCATCAGTCCCCAGGGGGCAAATAACTATGGCTACACCTTC
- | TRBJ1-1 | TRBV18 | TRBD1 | CASSPGQGRGQNTEAFF | TGTGCCAGCTCACCGGGACAGGGGAGGGGTCAAAACACTGAAGCTTTCTTT
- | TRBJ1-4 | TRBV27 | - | CASSLYSGEKLFF | TGTGCCAGCAGTTTGTACAGTGGGGAAAAACTGTTTTTT
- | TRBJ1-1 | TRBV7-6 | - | CASSLVGHSNTEAFF | TGTGCCAGCAGCTTAGTGGGACACTCGAACACTGAAGCTTTCTTT
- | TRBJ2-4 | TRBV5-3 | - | CARSIPLGLRCIQYF | TGTGCCAGAAGCATACCACTAGGTTTAAGGTGCATTCAGTACTTC
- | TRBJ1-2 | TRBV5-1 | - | CASSFTGESTINYGYTF | TGCGCCAGCAGCTTTACAGGCGAATCAACTATTAACTATGGCTACACCTTC
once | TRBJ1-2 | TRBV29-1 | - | CSVEGPLTGGGGYTF | TGCAGCGTTGAAGGGCCTTTGACGGGGGGAGGGGGCTACACCTTC
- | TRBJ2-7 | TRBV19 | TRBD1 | CASSFGTGSYEQYF | TGTGCCAGTAGTTTCGGGACAGGGAGTTACGAGCAGTACTTC
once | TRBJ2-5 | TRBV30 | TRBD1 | CAWGTGGETQYF | TGTGCCTGGGGGACAGGAGGGGAGACCCAGTACTTC
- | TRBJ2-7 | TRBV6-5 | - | CASSYSSLNYEQYF | TGTGCCAGCAGTTACTCGAGCCTAAACTACGAGCAGTACTTC
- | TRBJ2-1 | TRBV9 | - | CASSVGGVNNEQFF | TGTGCCAGCAGCGTAGGCGGAGTAAACAATGAGCAGTTCTTC
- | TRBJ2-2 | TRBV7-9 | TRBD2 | CASSSAPSSGGVPTGELFF | TGTGCCAGCAGCTCCGCCCCCTCTAGCGGGGGGGTCCCCACCGGGGAGCTGTTTTTT
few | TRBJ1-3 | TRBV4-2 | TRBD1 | CASSQGGQGGNTIYF | TGTGCCAGCAGCCAAGGGGGACAGGGAGGAAACACCATATATTTT
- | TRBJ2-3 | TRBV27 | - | CASIFRLTIGGSSTGTQYF | TGTGCCAGCATCTTCCGTCTCACAATAGGGGGATCAAGCACTGGTACGCAGTATTTT
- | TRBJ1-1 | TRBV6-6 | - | CASGFTQIGVNTEAFF | TGTGCCAGCGGTTTTACACAGATCGGGGTGAACACTGAAGCTTTCTTT
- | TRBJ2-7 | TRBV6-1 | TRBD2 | CASSGGTSGALGNEQYF | TGTGCCAGCAGTGGAGGGACTAGCGGGGCCCTCGGGAACGAGCAGTACTTC
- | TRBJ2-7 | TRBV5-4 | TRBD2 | CASSLTSGNEQYF | TGTGCCAGCAGCTTAACGAGCGGGAACGAGCAGTACTTC
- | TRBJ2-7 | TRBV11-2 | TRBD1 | CASSLAPRTGAPYEQYF | TGTGCCAGCAGCTTAGCCCCCCGGACAGGGGCCCCCTACGAGCAGTACTTC
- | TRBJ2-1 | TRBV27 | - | CASSHTGFTYNEQFF | TGTGCCAGCAGTCATACAGGGTTCACCTACAATGAGCAGTTCTTC
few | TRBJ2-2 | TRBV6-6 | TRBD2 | CASSRDYATGELFF | TGTGCCAGCAGTCGGGACTATGCAACCGGGGAGCTGTTTTTT
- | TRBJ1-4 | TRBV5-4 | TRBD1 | CASSYGTGRTGREKLFF | TGTGCCAGCAGCTATGGGACAGGGAGGACTGGACGAGAAAAACTGTTTTTT
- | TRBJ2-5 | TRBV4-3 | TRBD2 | CASSQAVAASGLQETQYF | TGCGCCAGCAGCCAAGCGGTGGCGGCTAGCGGGCTTCAAGAGACCCAGTACTTC
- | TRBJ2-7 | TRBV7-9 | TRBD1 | CASSLAQGARNEQYF | TGTGCCAGCAGCTTAGCACAGGGGGCGCGGAACGAGCAGTACTTC
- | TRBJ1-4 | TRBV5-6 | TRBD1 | CASSLGQGYEKLFF | TGTGCCAGCAGCCTGGGACAGGGGTATGAAAAACTGTTTTTT
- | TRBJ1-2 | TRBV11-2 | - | CASSLDLGRYYGYTF | TGTGCCAGCAGCTTAGATCTGGGCAGGTACTATGGCTACACCTTC
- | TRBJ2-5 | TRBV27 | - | CASRAYEEETQYF | TGTGCCAGCAGGGCATACGAGGAAGAGACCCAGTACTTC
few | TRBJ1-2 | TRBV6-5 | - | CASSFFANYGYTF | TGTGCCAGCAGTTTCTTCGCTAACTATGGCTACACCTTC
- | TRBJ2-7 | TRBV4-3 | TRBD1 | CASSQEQGAAEQYF | TGCGCCAGCAGCCAAGAACAGGGGGCAGCCGAGCAGTACTTC
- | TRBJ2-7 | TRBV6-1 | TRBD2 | CASSVQLLAGSLKQYF | TGTGCCAGCAGTGTCCAATTACTAGCGGGATCATTGAAGCAGTACTTC
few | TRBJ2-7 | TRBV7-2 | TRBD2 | CASQASGRGGYEQYF | TGTGCCTCCCAGGCCAGCGGGAGGGGAGGGTACGAGCAGTACTTC
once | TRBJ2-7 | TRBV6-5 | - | CASSYSLGQVYEQYF | TGTGCCAGCAGTTACTCCTTGGGTCAGGTCTACGAGCAGTACTTC
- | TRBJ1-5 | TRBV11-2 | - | CASSLIRRDQPQHF | TGTGCCAGCAGCTTAATAAGGCGGGATCAGCCCCAGCATTTT
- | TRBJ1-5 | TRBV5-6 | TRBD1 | CASSFDRGQGNQPQHF | TGTGCCAGCAGCTTTGACAGGGGTCAGGGCAATCAGCCCCAGCATTTT
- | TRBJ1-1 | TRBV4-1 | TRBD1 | CASSQRDRRNTEAFF | TGCGCCAGCAGCCAAAGGGACAGGCGGAACACTGAAGCTTTCTTT
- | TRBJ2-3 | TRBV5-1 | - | CASSWRGRAEPRGGDTQYF | TGCGCCAGCAGCTGGAGGGGGCGGGCAGAGCCCAGAGGGGGAGATACGCAGTATTTT
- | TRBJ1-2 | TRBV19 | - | CASSHRQTPNYGYTF | TGTGCCAGTAGTCACCGACAGACTCCTAACTATGGCTACACCTTC
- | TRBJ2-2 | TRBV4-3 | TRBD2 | CASSQAFPSGGTTGELFF | TGCGCCAGCAGCCAAGCCTTCCCTAGCGGGGGGACCACCGGGGAGCTGTTTTTT
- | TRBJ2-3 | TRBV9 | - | CASSVEGGGDTQYF | TGTGCCAGCAGCGTAGAGGGAGGTGGAGATACGCAGTATTTT
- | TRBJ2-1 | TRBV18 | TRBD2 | CASSPLTSGDNEQFF | TGTGCCAGCTCACCACTCACTAGCGGGGACAATGAGCAGTTCTTC
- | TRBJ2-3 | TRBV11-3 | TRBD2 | CASSPGGGRTDTQYF | TGTGCCAGCAGCCCCGGCGGGGGTCGCACAGATACGCAGTATTTT
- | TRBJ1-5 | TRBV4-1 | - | CASSQGDSVQNQPQHF | TGCGCCAGCAGCCAGGGGGACTCCGTTCAAAATCAGCCCCAGCATTTT
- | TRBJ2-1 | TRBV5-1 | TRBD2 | CASSPTPGTSALNEQFF | TGCGCCAGCAGCCCTACCCCCGGGACTAGCGCGCTCAATGAGCAGTTCTTC
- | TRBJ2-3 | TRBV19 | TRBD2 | CASSMGLADTQYF | TGTGCCAGTAGTATGGGACTAGCGGATACGCAGTATTTT